The rows below give T cell receptor beta chains drawn from one sample of a study of vaccination effects on CD4 cells after COVID-19. Data came from immunoSEQ multiplex PCR; TCRdb stores just in-frame clones and leaves some out. The sample records roughly 20,000 clones, about 71% being singletons. For these TCRs, the target antigens are not known. The material sequenced was CD4+ T cells from PBMCs cultured with HCoV-229E spike peptides, taken before COVID-19 vaccination. The receptor set was obtained from a human donor who received a COVID-19 vaccine. CDR3s include the opening cysteine and the closing phenylalanine or tryptophan. Fields, in order: V gene, clone size, J gene, D gene, CDR3 protein, CDR3 DNA. A D gene is named only where the DNA matches it firmly. The size of a clone is reported for some rows only, either as once, few or many, or as a class for expanded clones.

v_call: TRBV18
clone_size: few
j_call: TRBJ1-1
d_call: -
cdr3_aa: CASSPAGDTEAFF
cdr3_nt: TGTGCCAGCTCACCAGCCGGAGACACTGAAGCTTTCTTT

v_call: TRBV2
clone_size: -
j_call: TRBJ1-1
d_call: -
cdr3_aa: CASSGDTLEAFF
cdr3_nt: TGTGCCAGCAGTGGGGACACCCTCGAAGCTTTCTTT

v_call: TRBV19
clone_size: -
j_call: TRBJ1-1
d_call: -
cdr3_aa: CASSNPAVVSTEAFF
cdr3_nt: TGTGCCAGTAGCAACCCCGCGGTCGTGTCCACTGAAGCTTTCTTT

v_call: TRBV27
clone_size: few
j_call: TRBJ2-2
d_call: TRBD2
cdr3_aa: CASRLGLAGAIGELFF
cdr3_nt: TGTGCCAGCAGGCTCGGACTAGCGGGAGCGATCGGGGAGCTGTTTTTT

v_call: TRBV3-1/TRBV3-2
clone_size: -
j_call: TRBJ2-1
d_call: -
cdr3_aa: CASSQAASEGYNEQFF
cdr3_nt: TGTGCCAGCAGCCAAGCGGCTAGCGAGGGGTACAATGAGCAGTTCTTC

v_call: TRBV6-5
clone_size: -
j_call: TRBJ2-3
d_call: TRBD2
cdr3_aa: CASSGGADLTDTQYF
cdr3_nt: TGTGCCAGTAGCGGGGGGGCAGACCTCACAGATACGCAGTATTTT

v_call: TRBV9
clone_size: -
j_call: TRBJ2-1
d_call: -
cdr3_aa: CASGRTGNDGQFF
cdr3_nt: TGTGCCAGCGGCCGGACTGGGAATGATGGGCAGTTCTTC

v_call: TRBV5-1
clone_size: -
j_call: TRBJ1-1
d_call: -
cdr3_aa: CASSSGQTNTEAFF
cdr3_nt: TGCGCCAGCAGCTCTGGACAGACGAACACTGAAGCTTTCTTT

v_call: TRBV30
clone_size: once
j_call: TRBJ2-2
d_call: TRBD1
cdr3_aa: CAWSSKGTGVTGELFF
cdr3_nt: TGTGCCTGGAGTTCCAAAGGGACAGGGGTCACCGGGGAGCTGTTTTTT

v_call: TRBV6-4
clone_size: -
j_call: TRBJ2-3
d_call: -
cdr3_aa: CASSDSGGKYTQYF
cdr3_nt: TGTGCCAGCAGTGACTCTGGCGGGAAATATACGCAGTATTTT

v_call: TRBV14
clone_size: once
j_call: TRBJ2-7
d_call: -
cdr3_aa: CASSQLPGPNSYEQYF
cdr3_nt: TGTGCCAGCAGCCAACTTCCGGGGCCCAACTCCTACGAGCAGTACTTC

v_call: TRBV10-1
clone_size: few
j_call: TRBJ1-1
d_call: -
cdr3_aa: CASSDQTLQAFF
cdr3_nt: TGCGCCAGCAGTGACCAAACTCTCCAAGCTTTCTTT

v_call: TRBV7-9
clone_size: -
j_call: TRBJ2-7
d_call: -
cdr3_aa: CASSLNYEQYF
cdr3_nt: TGTGCCAGCAGCTTAAACTACGAGCAGTACTTC

v_call: TRBV5-1
clone_size: -
j_call: TRBJ2-3
d_call: TRBD2
cdr3_aa: CASSPALAASTDTQYF
cdr3_nt: TGCGCCAGCAGCCCAGCTCTAGCGGCTAGCACAGATACGCAGTATTTT

v_call: TRBV21-1
clone_size: -
j_call: TRBJ2-7
d_call: -
cdr3_aa: CASSKGLRVVREQYF
cdr3_nt: TGTGCCAGCAGCAAAGGGTTGAGAGTAGTTCGGGAGCAGTACTTC

v_call: TRBV5-1
clone_size: -
j_call: TRBJ1-2
d_call: TRBD1
cdr3_aa: CASSLRTGGIDGYTF
cdr3_nt: TGCGCCAGCAGCCTAAGGACAGGGGGAATAGATGGCTACACCTTC

v_call: TRBV7-9
clone_size: few
j_call: TRBJ2-1
d_call: -
cdr3_aa: CASSLVISSSYNEQFF
cdr3_nt: TGTGCCAGCAGCTTAGTTATTTCGAGCTCCTACAATGAGCAGTTCTTC

v_call: TRBV7-8
clone_size: -
j_call: TRBJ1-2
d_call: -
cdr3_aa: CASSLQGFGSYTF
cdr3_nt: TGTGCCAGCAGCTTACAGGGATTTGGGAGCTACACCTTC

v_call: TRBV7-8
clone_size: -
j_call: TRBJ1-2
d_call: -
cdr3_aa: CASSLAGNNYGYTF
cdr3_nt: TGTGCCAGCAGCTTAGCCGGCAATAACTATGGCTACACCTTC

v_call: TRBV7-9
clone_size: -
j_call: TRBJ2-3
d_call: TRBD1
cdr3_aa: CASSHRGPGTDTQYF
cdr3_nt: TGTGCCAGCAGCCACAGGGGTCCGGGCACAGATACGCAGTATTTT

v_call: TRBV12-3/TRBV12-4
clone_size: once
j_call: TRBJ1-1
d_call: -
cdr3_aa: CASRRQSTEAFF
cdr3_nt: TGTGCCAGCAGGCGACAGAGCACTGAAGCTTTCTTT

v_call: TRBV3-1/TRBV3-2
clone_size: -
j_call: TRBJ2-6
d_call: -
cdr3_aa: CASTRAGANVLTF
cdr3_nt: TGTGCCAGCACGAGGGCTGGGGCCAACGTCCTGACTTTC

v_call: TRBV18
clone_size: once
j_call: TRBJ2-1
d_call: -
cdr3_aa: CASSLSTGRYNEQFF
cdr3_nt: TGTGCCAGCTCACTGTCGACTGGCCGGTACAATGAGCAGTTCTTC